This T cell receptor beta chain was sequenced during a study of long-term antiretroviral therapy in people with HIV. Looking at the study overall: Collection dates of the earliest samples fall about a decade before the 2015 immediate-ART recommendation. Study-wide points: Investigators report no available data on ART adherence, viral resistance or therapy changes. After ART, diversity increased yet remained lower than transplant donor controls.

Every specimen held between roughly 0.85-11 million cryopreserved PBMC. These were thawed and washed before DNA extraction. Sequencing relied on immunoSEQ assay v3.0, run at survey level. TCRdb keeps only in-frame clones here, not all; method: immunoSEQ multiplex PCR. The table has roughly 16,000 clones, roughly 80% seen once. Comments on this clone: Its antigen is still unknown.

The V end was cut by 4 bases, the J end by 6 bases, with 4 bases between. This CDR3 region has 11 residues. Per the germline V gene, CDR1 is SNHLY and CDR2 is FYNNEI. This TCR came from a woman between 40 and 55 years old with HIV. The chain couples TRBV2 to TRBJ2-1, with D unclear. Specimen: unsorted PBMCs, collected 2.3 years after starting antiretroviral therapy. DNA of the CDR3: TGTGCCAGCAGTGGCTTCAATGAGCAGTTCTTC. As protein: CASSGFNEQFF. Full variable domain (rest looked up from reference TRBV2 and TRBJ2-1): EPEVTQTPSHQVTQMGQEVILRCVPISNHLYFYWYRQILGQKVEFLVSFYNNEISEKSEIFDDQFSVERPDGSNFTLKIRSTKLEDSAMYFCASSGFNEQFFGPGTRLTVL.